One T cell receptor (beta chain) is described in this entry. Its target is unknown. In the PCR, 60 Vbeta and 13 Jbeta primers were used. Original data processing: Later analysis identified around 85 million unique TCR beta chains, approximately 10 million shared. Repertoires were generated with immunoSEQ multiplex PCR, while TCRdb's copy carries only in-frame clones and drops some. That table supplies the V and J calls and clone size; D and trimming were determined from the DNA. This repertoire shows about 230,000 clones, 80% to 90% found once; its top ten account for 0.2% to 0.25%. This record comes from a study of cytomegalovirus exposure and HLA in healthy donors. General observations from the study: Rates of TCR association differed by HLA locus in a later analysis, with DRB1 highest and HLA-C lowest.

From germline, CDR1 is SGHDT and CDR2 YYEEEE. V was trimmed by 0 bases and J by 0 bases, leaving 7 bases between them. The CDR3 totals 15 residues. The sequence was collected from a girl aged 2-10 years in good health and CMV-seronegative. This sequence joins TRBV5-6 and TRBJ1-5; D not certain. The specimen sequenced was PBMCs. The CDR3 region is CASSLGSYSNQPQHF. CDR3 in DNA: TGTGCCAGCAGCTTGGGAAGCTATAGCAATCAGCCCCAGCATTTT.